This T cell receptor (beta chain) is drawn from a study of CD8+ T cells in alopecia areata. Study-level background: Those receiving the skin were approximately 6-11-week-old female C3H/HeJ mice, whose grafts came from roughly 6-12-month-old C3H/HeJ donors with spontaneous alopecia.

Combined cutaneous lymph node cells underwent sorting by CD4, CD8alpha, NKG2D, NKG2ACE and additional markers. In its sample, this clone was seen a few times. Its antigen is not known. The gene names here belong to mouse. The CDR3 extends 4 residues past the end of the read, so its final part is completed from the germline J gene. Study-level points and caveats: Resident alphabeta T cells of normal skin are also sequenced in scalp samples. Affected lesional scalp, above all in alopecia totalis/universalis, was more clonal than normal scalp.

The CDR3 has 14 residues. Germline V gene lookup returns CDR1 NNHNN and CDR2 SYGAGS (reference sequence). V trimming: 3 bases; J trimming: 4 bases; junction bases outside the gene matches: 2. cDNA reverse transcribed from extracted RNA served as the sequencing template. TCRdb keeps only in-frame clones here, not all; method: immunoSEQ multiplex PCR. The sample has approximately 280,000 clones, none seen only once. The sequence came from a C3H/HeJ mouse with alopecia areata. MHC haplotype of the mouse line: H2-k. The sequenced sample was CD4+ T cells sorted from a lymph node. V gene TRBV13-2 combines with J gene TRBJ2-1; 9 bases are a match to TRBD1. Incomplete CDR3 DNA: TGTGCCAGCGGTGGGGACAGGGTTTATGCT. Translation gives CASGGDRVYA. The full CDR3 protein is CASGGDRVYAEQFF.